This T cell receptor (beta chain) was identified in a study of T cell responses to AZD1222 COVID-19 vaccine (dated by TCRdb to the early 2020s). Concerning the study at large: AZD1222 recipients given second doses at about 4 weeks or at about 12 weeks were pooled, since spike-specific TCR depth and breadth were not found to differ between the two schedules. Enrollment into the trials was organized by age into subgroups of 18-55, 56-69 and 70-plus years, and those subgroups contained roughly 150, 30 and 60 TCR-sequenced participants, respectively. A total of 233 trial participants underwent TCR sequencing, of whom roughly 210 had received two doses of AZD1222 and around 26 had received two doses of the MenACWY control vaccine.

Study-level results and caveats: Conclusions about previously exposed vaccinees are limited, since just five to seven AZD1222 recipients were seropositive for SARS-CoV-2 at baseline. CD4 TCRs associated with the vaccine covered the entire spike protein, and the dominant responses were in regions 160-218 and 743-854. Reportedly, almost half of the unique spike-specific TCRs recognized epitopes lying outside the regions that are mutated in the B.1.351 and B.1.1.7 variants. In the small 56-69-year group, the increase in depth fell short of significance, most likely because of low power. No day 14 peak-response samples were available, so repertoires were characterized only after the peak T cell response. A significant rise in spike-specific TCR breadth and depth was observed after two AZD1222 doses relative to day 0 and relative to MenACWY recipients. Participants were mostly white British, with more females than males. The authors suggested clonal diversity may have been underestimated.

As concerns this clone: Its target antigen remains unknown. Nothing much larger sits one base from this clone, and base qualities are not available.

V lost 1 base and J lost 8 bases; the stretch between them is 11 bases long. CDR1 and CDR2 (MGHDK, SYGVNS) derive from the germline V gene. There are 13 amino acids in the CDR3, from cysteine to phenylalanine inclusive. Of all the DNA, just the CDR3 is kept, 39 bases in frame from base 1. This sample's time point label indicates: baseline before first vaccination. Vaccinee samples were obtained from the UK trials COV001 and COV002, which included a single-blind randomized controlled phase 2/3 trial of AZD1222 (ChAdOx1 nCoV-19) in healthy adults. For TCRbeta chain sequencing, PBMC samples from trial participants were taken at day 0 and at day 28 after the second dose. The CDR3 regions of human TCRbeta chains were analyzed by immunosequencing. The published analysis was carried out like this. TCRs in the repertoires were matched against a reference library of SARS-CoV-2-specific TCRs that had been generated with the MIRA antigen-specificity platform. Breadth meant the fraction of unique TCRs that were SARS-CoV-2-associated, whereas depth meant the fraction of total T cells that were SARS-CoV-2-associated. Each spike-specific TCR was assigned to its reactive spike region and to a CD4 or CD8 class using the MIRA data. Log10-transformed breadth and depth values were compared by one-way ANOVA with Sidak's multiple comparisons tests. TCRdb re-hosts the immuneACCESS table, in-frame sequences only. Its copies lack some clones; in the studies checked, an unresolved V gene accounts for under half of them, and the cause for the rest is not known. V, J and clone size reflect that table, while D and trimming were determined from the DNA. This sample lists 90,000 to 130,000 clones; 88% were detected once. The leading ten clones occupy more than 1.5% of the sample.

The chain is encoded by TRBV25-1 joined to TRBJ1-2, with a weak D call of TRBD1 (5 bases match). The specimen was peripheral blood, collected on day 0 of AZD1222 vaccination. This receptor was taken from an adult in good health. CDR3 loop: CASSEWDASGYTF. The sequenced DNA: TGTGCCAGCAGTGAATGGGACGCGTCGGGCTACACCTTC.